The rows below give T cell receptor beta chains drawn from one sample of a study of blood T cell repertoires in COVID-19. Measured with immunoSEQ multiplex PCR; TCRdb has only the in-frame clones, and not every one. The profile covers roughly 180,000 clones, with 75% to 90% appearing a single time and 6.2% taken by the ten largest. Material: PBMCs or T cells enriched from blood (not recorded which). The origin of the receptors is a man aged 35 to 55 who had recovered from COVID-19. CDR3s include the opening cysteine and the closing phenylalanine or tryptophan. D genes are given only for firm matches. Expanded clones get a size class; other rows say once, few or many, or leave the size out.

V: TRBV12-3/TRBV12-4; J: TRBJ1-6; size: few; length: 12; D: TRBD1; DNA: TGTGCCAGCCTAGGACAGGGACCACCCCTCCACTTT; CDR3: CASLGQGPPLHF
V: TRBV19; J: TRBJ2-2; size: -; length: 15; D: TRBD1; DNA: TGTGCCAGTAGGCTCCCGGGACAGGGAACCGGGGAGCTGTTTTTT; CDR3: CASRLPGQGTGELFF
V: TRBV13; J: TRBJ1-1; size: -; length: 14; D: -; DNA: TGTGCCAGCAGCTTAGGACGCAGGGACACTGAAGCTTTCTTT; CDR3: CASSLGRRDTEAFF
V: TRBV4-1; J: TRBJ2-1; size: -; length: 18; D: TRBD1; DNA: TGCGCCAGCAGCCAAGATCGTGGACAGGGGGCCTCCTACAATGAGCAGTTCTTC; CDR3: CASSQDRGQGASYNEQFF
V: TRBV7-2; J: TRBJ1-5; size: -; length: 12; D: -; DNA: TGTGCCAGCAGCTTGGGCCAGGGAACTCAGCATTTT; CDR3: CASSLGQGTQHF
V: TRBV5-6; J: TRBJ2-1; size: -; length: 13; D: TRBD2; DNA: TGTGCCAGCGCGGGGGGTGTAAGGAATGAGCAGTTCTTC; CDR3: CASAGGVRNEQFF
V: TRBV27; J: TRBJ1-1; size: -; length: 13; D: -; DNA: TGTGCCAGCAGCCTATTAAGCGGGACTGAAGCTTTCTTT; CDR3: CASSLLSGTEAFF
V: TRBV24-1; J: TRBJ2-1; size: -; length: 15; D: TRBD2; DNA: TGTGCCACCAGTGACCCGTTAAGCGGGAGGATGGAGCAGTTCTTC; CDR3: CATSDPLSGRMEQFF
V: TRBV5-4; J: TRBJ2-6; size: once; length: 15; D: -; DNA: TGTGCCAGCATGAAACAGGGATCTGGGGCCAACGTCCTGACTTTC; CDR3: CASMKQGSGANVLTF
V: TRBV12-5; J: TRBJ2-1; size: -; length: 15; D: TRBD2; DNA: TGTGCTAGTGGTTTGAGCCTAGCGGGATCCGATGAGCAGTTCTTC; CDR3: CASGLSLAGSDEQFF
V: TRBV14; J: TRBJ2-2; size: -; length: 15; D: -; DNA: TGTGCCAGCAGCCAAGAATTCGGGGATTTCGGGGAGCTGTTTTTT; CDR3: CASSQEFGDFGELFF
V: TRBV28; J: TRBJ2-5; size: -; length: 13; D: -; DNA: TGTGCCAGCAGCGCAGGGGTGCCTCAGACCCAGTACTTC; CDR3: CASSAGVPQTQYF
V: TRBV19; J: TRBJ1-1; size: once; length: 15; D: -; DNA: TGTGCCAGTAGTATGTTTATACAGGGGAACACTGAAGCTTTCTTT; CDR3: CASSMFIQGNTEAFF
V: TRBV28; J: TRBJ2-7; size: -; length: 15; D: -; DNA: TGTGCCAGCAGTTCCCGGGTTAGCGTGGTCTACGAGCAGTACTTC; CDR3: CASSSRVSVVYEQYF
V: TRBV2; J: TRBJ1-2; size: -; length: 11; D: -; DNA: TGTGTTTCGGTCGCGGCGGGGGGCTACACCTTC; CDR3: CVSVAAGGYTF
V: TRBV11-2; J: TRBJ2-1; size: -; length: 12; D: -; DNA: TGTGCCAGCAGCTTGGTTCGGAATGAGCAGTTCTTC; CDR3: CASSLVRNEQFF
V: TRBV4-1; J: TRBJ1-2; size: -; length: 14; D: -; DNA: TGCGCCAGCAGCCAAACCACGACACAGTATGGCTACACCTTC; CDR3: CASSQTTTQYGYTF
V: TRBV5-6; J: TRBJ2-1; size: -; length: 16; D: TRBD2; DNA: TGTGCCAGCAGCTTAGAGGGACTAGCGGGTTACAATGAGCAGTTCTTC; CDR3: CASSLEGLAGYNEQFF
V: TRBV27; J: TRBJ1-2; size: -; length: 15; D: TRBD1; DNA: TGTGCCAGCAGTTTATCGTCAGGGGGCGCCTATGGCTACACCTTC; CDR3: CASSLSSGGAYGYTF
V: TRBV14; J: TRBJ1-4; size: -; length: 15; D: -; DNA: TGTGCCAGCAGCCAACTGCGGACAGCTAATGAAAAACTGTTTTTT; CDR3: CASSQLRTANEKLFF
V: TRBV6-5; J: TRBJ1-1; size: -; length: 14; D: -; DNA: TGTGCCAGCAGGCTGGACAGTATGAACACTGAAGCTTTCTTT; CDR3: CASRLDSMNTEAFF
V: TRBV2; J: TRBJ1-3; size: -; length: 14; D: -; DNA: TGTGCCAGCATCCGAGCGCTCTCTGGAAACACCATATATTTT; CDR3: CASIRALSGNTIYF
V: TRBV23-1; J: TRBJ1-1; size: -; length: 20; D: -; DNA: TGCGCCAGCAGTCAATTCCATATAATCGACAGGCGCTCAATGAACACTGAAGCTTTCTTT; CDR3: CASSQFHIIDRRSMNTEAFF
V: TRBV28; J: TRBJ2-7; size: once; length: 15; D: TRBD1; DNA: TGTGCCAGCAGTGCCCAGGGCAGGGGGACCTACGAGCAGTACTTC; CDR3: CASSAQGRGTYEQYF
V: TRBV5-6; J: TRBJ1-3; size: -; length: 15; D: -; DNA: TGTGCCAGCAGCCTGGTTGGGGCAAGTGGAAACACCATATATTTT; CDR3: CASSLVGASGNTIYF
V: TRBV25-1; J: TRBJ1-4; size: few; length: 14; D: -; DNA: TGTGCCAGCAGGTCCAGGGGACCAAATGAAAAACTGTTTTTT; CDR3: CASRSRGPNEKLFF
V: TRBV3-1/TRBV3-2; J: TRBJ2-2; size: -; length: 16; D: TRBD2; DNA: TGTGCCAGCAGCCCCTCGACTAGCGGGGACACCGGGGAGCTGTTTTTT; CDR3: CASSPSTSGDTGELFF
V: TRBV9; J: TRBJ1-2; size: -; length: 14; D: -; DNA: TGTGCCAGTACAGACAGTCCTTCTAACTATGGCTACACCTTC; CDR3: CASTDSPSNYGYTF
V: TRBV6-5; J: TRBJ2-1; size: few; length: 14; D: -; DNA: TGTGCCAGCAGTTACTCGAGACTTTACAATGAGCAGTTCTTC; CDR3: CASSYSRLYNEQFF
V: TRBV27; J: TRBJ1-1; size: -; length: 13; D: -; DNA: TGTGCCAGCAGTTTGCGGATGAACACTGAAGCTTTCTTT; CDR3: CASSLRMNTEAFF
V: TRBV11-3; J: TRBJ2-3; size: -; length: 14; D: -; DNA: TGTGCCAGCAGCCAGGGACATTTCACAGATACGCAGTATTTT; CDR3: CASSQGHFTDTQYF
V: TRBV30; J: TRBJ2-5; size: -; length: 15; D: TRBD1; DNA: TGTGCCTGGAGTGTATACCCGACAGGGAAGAAGACCCAGTACTTC; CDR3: CAWSVYPTGKKTQYF
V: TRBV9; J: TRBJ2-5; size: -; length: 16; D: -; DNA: TGTGCCAGCAGCGTAGGACCCACCCGACAGCAAGAGACCCAGTACTTC; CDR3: CASSVGPTRQQETQYF
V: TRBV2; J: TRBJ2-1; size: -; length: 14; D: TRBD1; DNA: TGTGCCAGCAGCAGCGGACAGGGGGCGCCTGAGCAGTTCTTC; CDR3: CASSSGQGAPEQFF
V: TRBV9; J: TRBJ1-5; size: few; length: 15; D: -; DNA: TGTGCCTCCGCCAGCAATGACAGGATCAATCAGCCCCAGCATTTT; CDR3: CASASNDRINQPQHF
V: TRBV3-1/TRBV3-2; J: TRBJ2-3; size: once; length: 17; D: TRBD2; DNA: TGTGCCAGCAGCTCTGGACTAGCGGGGACCTACACAGATACGCAGTATTTT; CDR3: CASSSGLAGTYTDTQYF
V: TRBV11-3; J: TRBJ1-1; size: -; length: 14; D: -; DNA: TGTGCCAGCGCCGCGTTTGACAGGAACACTGAAGCTTTCTTT; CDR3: CASAAFDRNTEAFF
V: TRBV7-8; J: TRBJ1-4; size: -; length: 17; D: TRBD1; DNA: TGTGCCAGCAGAACAGACAGGGGGTTCTCAACTAATGAAAAACTGTTTTTT; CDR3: CASRTDRGFSTNEKLFF
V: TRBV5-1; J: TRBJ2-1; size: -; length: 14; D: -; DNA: TGCGCCAGCAGCTTGGAACGGGTGTCGAATGAGCAGTTCTTC; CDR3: CASSLERVSNEQFF
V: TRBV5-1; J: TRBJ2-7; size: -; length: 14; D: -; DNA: TGCGCCAGCAGCCACCAAGACGGAGCCTACGAGCAGTACTTC; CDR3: CASSHQDGAYEQYF
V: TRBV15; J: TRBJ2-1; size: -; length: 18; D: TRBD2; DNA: TGTGCCACCAGCAGGGGGCGGGGGGTGTTGAGCTCCTACAATGAGCAGTTCTTC; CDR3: CATSRGRGVLSSYNEQFF
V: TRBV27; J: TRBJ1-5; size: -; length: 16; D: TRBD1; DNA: TGTGCCAGCAGTTTATCGGGACAGGGGGGAAATCAGCCCCAGCATTTT; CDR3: CASSLSGQGGNQPQHF
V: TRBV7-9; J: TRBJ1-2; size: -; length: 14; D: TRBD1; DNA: TGTGCCAGCATCCGAGGGGGCAGTTTCTATGGCTACACCTTC; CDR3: CASIRGGSFYGYTF
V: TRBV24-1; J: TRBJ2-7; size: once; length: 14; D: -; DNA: TGTGCCACCAGTGAAGCAGGGGAGACCTACGAGCAGTACTTC; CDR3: CATSEAGETYEQYF
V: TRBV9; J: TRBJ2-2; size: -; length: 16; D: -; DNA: TGTGCCAGCAGCGTAGACGTTAACTCGAACACCGGGGAGCTGTTTTTT; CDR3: CASSVDVNSNTGELFF